Each of the 15 T cell receptor beta chains below was sequenced from the same sample in a study of T cells after somatic rescue of genetic block. Clones were read by immunoSEQ multiplex PCR, and TCRdb kept only the in-frame ones, dropping some. The sample includes 55,000 to 75,000 clones, under 95% of them seen just once. The sequencing sample was made of peripheral blood mononuclear cells (PBMCs). The receptors originated from a man aged 40-49 years.

The chain has TRBV28 and TRBJ2-7; 10 positions agree with TRBD2. Trimming cost V 4 bases and J 9 bases; bases outside gene matches: 15. The CDR3 is made up of 16 amino acids. Germline V gene sequence: CDR1 MDHEN, CDR2 SYDVKM. CDR3 residues: CASSSLVAGGRLGQYF. The DNA of the CDR3 is TGTGCCAGCAGTTCCCTCGTAGCGGGAGGACGGCTGGGGCAGTACTTC.

As DNA, the CDR3 is TGTGCCAGCAGCCCAGGGACGGTGAACACCGGGGAGCTGTTTTTT. Protein sequence: CASSPGTVNTGELFF. The rearrangement joins TRBV27 to TRBJ2-2; D tentatively reads TRBD1 or TRBD2 (5 bases each). CDR1 and CDR2 from the germline V gene are MNHEY and SMNVEV (reference sequence). Trimming removed 6 bases at V and 1 base at J, with 12 bases between. The CDR3 extends over 15 amino acids.

This rearrangement joins TRBV4-1 to TRBJ2-1, with TRBD2 matching 9 bases. CDR3 length: 18 amino acids. Germline trimming cut 0 bases from V and 8 bases from J; bases unmatched to any gene: 14. Germline CDR1 and CDR2: MGHRA and YSYEKL. CDR3 protein: CASSQEVLAGFYQDEQFF. As DNA, the CDR3 is TGCGCCAGCAGCCAAGAGGTCCTAGCGGGATTTTATCAGGATGAGCAGTTCTTC.

CDR3 amino acids: CASSLLRERLAKNIQYF. The CDR3 nucleotides are TGTGCCAGCAGCTTACTCAGAGAGCGTCTAGCCAAAAACATTCAGTACTTC. This rearrangement joins TRBV11-3 to TRBJ2-4; D remains ambiguous. CDR1 is SGHNT and CDR2 is YENEEA in the germline V gene. The CDR3 length is 17 residues. Trimming stripped 2 bases from V and 0 bases from J, with 14 bases between.

This clone was detected once. J is TRBJ1-4 and V is TRBV27, with D uncertain. The CDR3 length is 15 residues. V shed 4 bases and J shed 0 bases, with 9 bases lying between them. CDR1 MNHEY and CDR2 SMNVEV come from the germline V gene (reference sequence). The CDR3 is CASSSYSSTNEKLFF. CDR3 bases: TGTGCCAGCAGTTCGTACAGTTCAACTAATGAAAAACTGTTTTTT.

The chain employs TRBV5-6 and TRBJ1-2; TRBD1 agrees at 9 bases. The CDR3 is 16 residues long. Trimming cost V 4 bases and J 0 bases; bases outside gene matches: 7. CDR1 and CDR2 (germline): SGHDT, YYEEEE. CDR3 in DNA: TGTGCCAGCAGCGAAGGGACAGGGAGAGCTAACTATGGCTACACCTTC. It translates to CASSEGTGRANYGYTF.

This clone has a single count. The chain links TRBV7-2 to TRBJ2-7; a possible D gene is TRBD1 (5 bases). The germline CDR1 and CDR2 sequences are SGHTA and FQGNSA. Trimming removed 0 bases at V and 2 bases at J, with 11 bases between. The CDR3 is 15 amino acids. The DNA for the CDR3 is TGTGCCAGCAGCTTAGCTCAGGGCACAACCTACGAGCAGTACTTC. Its protein product is CASSLAQGTTYEQYF.

The chain joins TRBV27 to TRBJ2-7; 14 bases agree with TRBD2. Unmatched junction bases numbered 4, after V lost 8 bases and J lost 7 bases. The CDR3 extends over 13 amino acids. The germline gives CDR1 MNHEY, CDR2 SMNVEV (reference sequence). The CDR3 DNA is TGTGCCAGCCGACTAGCGGGAGGGAGTGAGCAGTACTTC. Protein product: CASRLAGGSEQYF.

This clone was recorded once. The same CDR3 is also encoded by other DNA sequences in this sample. The chain recombines TRBV7-8 with TRBJ1-5; the D gene is possibly TRBD1 (6 bases). CDR1 SGHVS and CDR2 FQNEAQ come from the germline V gene. The CDR3 has 14 amino acids. V was clipped by 7 bases and J by 0 bases, with 10 bases between them. The CDR3 nucleotides are TGTGCCAGCAAGCGAGGGGGTAGCAATCAGCCCCAGCATTTT. Its translation is CASKRGGSNQPQHF. The variable domain in full, completed from reference TRBV7-8 and TRBJ1-5, reads GAGVSQSPRYKVAKRGQDVALRCDPISGHVSLFWYQQALGQGPEFLTYFQNEAQLDKSGLPSDRFFAERPEGSVSTLKIQRTQQEDSAVYLCASKRGGSNQPQHFGDGTRLSIL.

The CDR3 is CASSEDWVRDTQYF. The CDR3 DNA sequence: TGTGCCAGCAGTGAGGATTGGGTTCGGGATACGCAGTATTTT. V usage is TRBV6-1 and J usage is TRBJ2-3; unclear D gene. The CDR3 sequence is 14 residues long. Trimming took off 3 bases at V and 6 bases at J, with 13 bases between the two ends. The V gene's germline CDR1 is MNHNS and CDR2 SASEGT.

J is TRBJ1-1 and V is TRBV6-1; 9 bases line up with TRBD1. The germline V gene has CDR1 MNHNS and CDR2 SASEGT. The CDR3 contains 14 residues. The J segment lost 5 bases and the V segment lost 7 bases, leaving 8 bases of the junction unmatched. The CDR3 sequence: CASTRGQGGTEAFF. The CDR3 DNA reads as TGTGCCAGCACCCGGGGACAGGGCGGGACTGAAGCTTTCTTT.

The table lists this clone with a few counts. J is TRBJ2-6 and V is TRBV27; D is perhaps TRBD2 (5 bases). Germline V gives CDR1 MNHEY, CDR2 SMNVEV (reference sequence). Trimming took 2 bases from V and 2 from J, leaving 10 bases between them. The CDR3 has 16 residues. CDR3 sequence: CASSLEGGTGANVLTF. The CDR3 nucleotides read TGTGCCAGCAGTTTAGAAGGAGGAACTGGGGCCAACGTCCTGACTTTC.

This chain links TRBV2 with TRBJ1-5, with a tentative D call TRBD1 (5 bases). V lost 4 bases to trimming and J lost 6 bases, with 10 bases between them. Germline assignment: CDR1 SNHLY and CDR2 FYNNEI. The CDR3 loop spans 13 amino acids. DNA of the CDR3: TGTGCCAGCAGTGTGCAGGGAGGTCAGCCCCAGCATTTT. Its translation: CASSVQGGQPQHF.

The chain has TRBV14 and TRBJ2-3; D could derive from TRBD1 or TRBD2 (5 bases each). From germline, CDR1 is SGHDN and CDR2 FVKESK. Trimming cost V 3 bases and J 6 bases, with 25 bases left between them. The CDR3 runs 18 residues. CDR3 residues: CASSQATTGFSRADTQYF. DNA of the CDR3: TGTGCCAGCAGCCAGGCGACTACAGGTTTTTCGAGAGCGGATACGCAGTATTTT.

V and J are TRBV6-6 and TRBJ1-3; D is undetermined. Trimming removed 8 bases at V and 4 bases at J, with 15 bases between. This CDR3 is 14 amino acids long. Germline CDR1 MNHNY, CDR2 SVGAGI (reference sequence). The CDR3 DNA sequence: TGTGCCAGCGGGTCGGCAGGCTCAGGAAACACCATATATTTT. Amino acids: CASGSAGSGNTIYF.